Shown below are 30 T cell receptor beta chains from a single sample sequenced in a study of tumor and adjacent non-tumor tissue in lung cancer. A modified ARM-PCR protocol with three rounds of nested PCR amplified TCRbeta. TCRdb recomputed calls from the multiplex PCR reads with MiXCR, one row per CDR3 protein. Of around 120,000 distinct CDR3 sequences listed, roughly 64% are singletons. RNA was extracted from bulk tissue without any cell sorting. Sequenced material: lung tumor tissue. These receptors came from a man younger than 45 with non-small cell lung cancer.

To note about this clonotype: A much larger clone sits a single nucleotide away, making a read error possible. The missing conserved phenylalanine or tryptophan at the end of this CDR3 makes a read error likely. This chain joins TRBV20-1 and TRBJ1-5; D call uncertain. Trimming left V 4 bases short and J 11 bases short, with 12 bases between. Germline assignment: CDR1 DFQATT and CDR2 SNEGSKA (reference sequence). The CDR3 runs 11 residues. The CDR3 DNA follows: TGCAGTGCTACTGACAACGGGGCCCAGCATCTT. This gives the protein CSATDNGAQHL.

This clonotype occurred many times. The chain joins TRBV29-1 to TRBJ1-2; maybe TRBD1 (5 bases). This CDR3 is 12 amino acids long. From germline, CDR1 is SQVTM and CDR2 ANQGSEA. V was pared by 3 bases and J by 2 bases, with 7 bases between. The CDR3 coding sequence is TGCAGCGTTGAGGACAACAACTATGGCTACACCTTC. It translates to CSVEDNNYGYTF.

This clonotype was observed a few times. A much larger clone differs from this one at a single base, so this may be a read error. V usage is TRBV29-1 and J usage is TRBJ2-7; 7 bases align to TRBD1. The CDR3 has 12 amino acids. The germline gives CDR1 SQVTM, CDR2 ANQGSEA. DNA of the CDR3: TGCAGCGTTGTTGAGGGGGCCTACGAGGAGTACTTC. It translates to CSVVEGAYEEYF.

On this clonotype: It may be a read error: a sequence one base away is much more abundant. This chain joins TRBV20-1 and TRBJ2-3, with a tentative D call TRBD2 (6 bases). Germline V gene data show CDR1 as DFQATT and CDR2 as SNEGSKA (reference sequence). This CDR3 region has 14 residues. The CDR3 region has the DNA TGCAGTGTGGAGGGGACCCCTAGCACAGATACGCACTATTTT. Translating gives CSVEGTPSTDTHYF.

As regards this clonotype: A much larger clone lies one base from this, so it may be a read error. The CDR3 carries no conserved terminal phenylalanine or tryptophan, so it likely arises from a read error. The chain combines TRBV20-1 with TRBJ2-5; D tentatively reads TRBD1 or TRBD2 (5 bases each). V was cut by 4 bases and J by 4 bases, with 13 bases left in between. Germline V gene sequence: CDR1 DFQATT, CDR2 SNEGSKA (reference sequence). The CDR3 extends over 13 amino acids. CDR3 in amino acids: CSAKGPSAETQYV. The DNA of the CDR3 is TGCAGTGCTAAGGGACCATCGGCAGAGACCCAGTACGTC.

Notes on this clonotype: A read error may explain this, as a much larger clone is one base away. V and J are TRBV20-1 and TRBJ2-7; D not certain. The germline V gene has CDR1 DFQATT and CDR2 SNEGSKA (reference sequence). This CDR3 comprises 14 residues. Trimming took 3 bases from V and 2 from J, leaving 14 bases between them. The DNA of the CDR3 is TGCAGTGCTAGTAACGACATGTTGACCTACGAGCAGTACTTC. As protein: CSASNDMLTYEQYF.

About this clonotype itself: This sequence may be a read error, since a much larger clone differs from it by one base. The chain links TRBV29-1 to TRBJ2-5; no firm D call. CDR3 length: 11 residues. The germline V gene has CDR1 SQVTM and CDR2 ANQGSEA. The CDR3 here is CNVGASETQYF. The CDR3 DNA follows: TGCAACGTTGGAGCATCCGAGACCCAGTACTTC.

As for this clonotype: A much larger clone is a single base away; this may be a read error. The chain carries TRBV20-1 and TRBJ2-3; TRBD1 agrees at 7 bases. Germline CDR1 reads DFQATT; CDR2 reads SNEGSKA (reference sequence). The CDR3 is made up of 14 amino acids. CDR3 DNA sequence: TGCAGTGCTCCGGACAGGTTCATCACAGATACGCACTATTTT. As protein: CSAPDRFITDTHYF.

As to this clonotype: A read error may account for a junction end that differs from germline. The V gene is TRBV11-2, the J gene TRBJ2-2; 12 bases are shared with TRBD2. From germline, CDR1 is SGHAT and CDR2 FQNNGV. The CDR3 is 16 amino acids. CDR3 loop: CASSPRLAGGPVELLF. CDR3 in DNA: TGTGCCAGCAGCCCCCGGCTAGCGGGAGGGCCCGTGGAGCTGCTTTTT.

The chain joins TRBV24-1 to TRBJ1-3; no firm D call. Germline assignment: CDR1 KGHDR and CDR2 SFDVKD. Deletions cut 5 bases from V and 4 bases from J, with 8 bases between. The CDR3 loop spans 13 amino acids. The CDR3 region is CATSAGLGNTIYF. The CDR3 coding sequence is TGTGCCACCAGTGCCGGTCTGGGAAACACCATATATTTT.

The rearrangement joins TRBV30 to TRBJ1-5; D is ambiguous. The CDR3 runs 13 residues. Germline V gene sequence: CDR1 GTSNPN, CDR2 SVGIG (reference sequence). Between the trimmed V and J ends, which lost 7 bases and 3 bases, there was a span of 13 bases. The CDR3: CAYSIYNNQPQHF. CDR3 bases: TGTGCCTATTCGATCTATAACAATCAGCCCCAGCATTTT.

About this clonotype itself: A much larger clone sits a single nucleotide away, making a read error possible. This likely comes from a read error, as the CDR3 has no conserved phenylalanine or tryptophan at its end. The chain employs TRBV20-1 and TRBJ2-5; TRBD2 matches at 14 bases. CDR3 length equals 17 residues. Germline-derived CDR1 and CDR2 are DFQATT and SNEGSKA (reference sequence). V was pared by 6 bases and J by 4 bases, with 13 bases of the junction left unmatched. Here the CDR3 reads CSAVFGLAGGKAETQYL. CDR3 DNA: TGCAGTGCCGTATTTGGACTAGCGGGAGGAAAGGCAGAGACCCAGTACCTC.

About this clonotype itself: Its ends do not fully match the called genes, so a read error is possible. The chain links TRBV11-2 to TRBJ1-1; D unclear. Germline V gene data show CDR1 as SGHAT and CDR2 as FQNNGV. The CDR3 is 13 residues long. The CDR3 region has the DNA TGTGCCAGCACCTTAGGTCGAAACACTGAAGCTTTCTTT. It encodes CASTLGRNTEAFF.

Here the CDR3 reads CASSSGAGNTIYF. In DNA form, the CDR3 reads TGTGCCAGCAGTTCCGGTGCTGGAAACACCATATATTTT. This chain joins TRBV12-3 or TRBV12-4 and TRBJ1-3; no clear D gene. Trimming took 4 bases from V and 2 from J, leaving 6 bases between them. The CDR3 length is 13 residues.

Details on this clonotype: Since a much larger clone is just one base distant, this may be a read error. This chain uses TRBV20-1 with TRBJ2-1; TRBD2 agrees at 9 bases. The CDR3 is 13 amino acids. Germline loops: CDR1 DFQATT, CDR2 SNEGSKA (reference sequence). J gave up 8 bases and V 4 bases, and 6 bases lay outside the gene matches. The CDR3 reads CSANSGGRYEQFF. The CDR3 coding sequence is TGCAGTGCTAACAGCGGGGGGAGGTATGAGCAGTTCTTC.

The chain combines TRBV4-1 with TRBJ2-1; 9 bases fit TRBD2. Germline CDR1 is MGHRA and CDR2 is YSYEKL. This CDR3 has 13 amino acids. V lost 3 bases, J lost 12 bases, and 6 bases stayed unmatched. The CDR3 DNA is TGCGCCAGCAGCCAGGGGGTTAGCGGGAGGCAGTTCTTC. Its translation is CASSQGVSGRQFF.

This clonotype was observed a handful of times. An end of the junction does not agree with germline; a read error may underlie this. This chain joins TRBV29-1 and TRBJ1-1; D gene uncertain. Per germline, CDR1 SQVTM and CDR2 ANQGSEA. The CDR3 totals 12 residues. The CDR3 DNA reads TGCAGTGTTGAATCCGGATCAGGTGAAACTTTCTTT. It translates to CSVESGSGETFF.

Turning to this clonotype: Given a much more abundant clone one base away, this may be a read error. The V gene is TRBV20-1, the J gene TRBJ1-2; possible D gene TRBD1, 5 bases. The CDR3 length is 12 residues. Germline V lookup: CDR1 DFQATT, CDR2 SNEGSKA (reference sequence). Trimming took 5 bases from V and 7 from J, leaving 14 bases between them. CDR3 sequence (DNA): TGCAGTGCTCGCCAGGGCATTATTGGCTACACCTTC. This translates into CSARQGIIGYTF.

This clonotype was seen repeatedly, ten times or more. The CDR3 coding sequence is TGCAGTGCTAGATTTGACAGGGGAAGAACTGAAGCTTTCTTT. It encodes CSARFDRGRTEAFF. V and J are TRBV20-1 and TRBJ1-1, with 8 positions matching TRBD1. The CDR3 has 14 amino acids. V gave up 2 bases and J gave up 5 bases; unmatched junction bases: 7. The germline gives CDR1 DFQATT, CDR2 SNEGSKA (reference sequence).

The chain employs TRBV4-3 and TRBJ2-1; 7 bases fit TRBD1. The germline gives CDR1 LGHNA, CDR2 YSLEER. The CDR3 contains 14 residues. V lost 3 bases, J lost 9 bases, and 8 bases stayed unmatched. CDR3 sequence: CASSQGYRDSEQFF. The CDR3 DNA reads TGCGCCAGCAGCCAGGGTTACAGGGACAGTGAGCAGTTCTTC.

This clonotype was counted ten times or more. The chain uses TRBV4-1 and TRBJ1-2; a weak D match, TRBD1 (5 bases). Trimming removed 2 bases from V and 4 bases from J, with 8 bases in between. CDR3 size: 13 residues. The germline V gene has CDR1 MGHRA and CDR2 YSYEKL. In DNA form, the CDR3 reads TGCGCCAGCAGCCAACAGGGTAGCTATGGCTACACCTTC. It yields the protein CASSQQGSYGYTF.

To note about this clonotype: A single base separates this from a much larger clone, so it may be a read error. Here the CDR3 DNA reads TGTGCCACCAGTGTTGCGGCCGGGCACACCTTC. This gives the protein CATSVAAGHTF. This chain links TRBV24-1 with TRBJ1-2, with D unresolved. In germline, CDR1 is KGHDR, CDR2 SFDVKD. V was clipped by 5 bases and J by 12 bases, with 12 bases between them. CDR3 length equals 11 residues.

Comment on this clonotype: This may arise from a read error, as a much more abundant clone is one base away. This chain joins TRBV24-1 and TRBJ2-1, with TRBD1 as a possible D gene (6 bases). The CDR3 sequence is 16 residues long. The ends were cut back, 4 bases at V and 3 bases at J, with 15 bases in the middle. CDR1 and CDR2 from the germline V gene are KGHDR and SFDVKD. The CDR3 coding sequence is TGTGCCACCAGTGACGTCGGGACAAGGAACTACAATGAGCAGTTCTTC. The encoded protein is CATSDVGTRNYNEQFF.

This clonotype was detected many times. The V call is TRBV29-1, the J call TRBJ2-3, with D perhaps TRBD2 (6 bases). The V gene's germline CDR1 is SQVTM and CDR2 ANQGSEA. Trimming removed 2 bases from V and 1 base from J, with 13 bases in between. CDR3 length: 15 amino acids. CDR3 loop: CSVERRERGTDTQYF. In DNA, the CDR3 is TGCAGCGTTGAAAGACGGGAGAGGGGCACAGATACGCAGTATTTT.

This clonotype occurred once. This could be a read error, since a much larger clone is one nucleotide away. The chain is built from TRBV6-6 and TRBJ1-6; unclear D gene. The CDR3 consists of 14 residues. Germline V lookup: CDR1 MNHNY, CDR2 SVGAGI (reference sequence). CDR3 DNA: TGTGTCAGCAGTCCGCCCGGAAGTAATTCACCCCTCCACTTT. This codes for CVSSPPGSNSPLHF.

About this clonotype: With a much larger clone just one base away, this may be a read error. This chain joins TRBV6-5 and TRBJ2-7; possible D gene TRBD1, 6 bases. The CDR3 runs to 13 residues. The germline CDR1 and CDR2 sequences are MNHEY and SVGAGI. The CDR3 sequence: CPSSLQGPYEQYF. Here the CDR3 DNA reads TGTCCCAGCAGCTTACAGGGCCCCTACGAGCAGTACTTC.

This clonotype was seen many times. The V gene is TRBV20-1, the J gene TRBJ2-2; TRBD2 matches 15 bases. The V and J ends lost 5 bases and 7 bases, in that order; junction bases with no gene match: 11. The CDR3 consists of 17 residues. Germline loops: CDR1 DFQATT, CDR2 SNEGSKA (reference sequence). DNA of the CDR3: TGCAGTGCTTCTCGGACTAGCGGGGGGGTTTTAGGCGGGGAGCTGTTTTTT. This gives the protein CSASRTSGGVLGGELFF.

The genes are TRBV4-1 and TRBJ1-2; 12 bases fit TRBD1. This CDR3 region has 15 residues. The V gene's germline CDR1 is MGHRA and CDR2 YSYEKL. With 7 bases clipped from V and 6 bases from J, the junction kept 9 bases outside the gene matches. CDR3 sequence reads: CASNRTGTGGDGYTF. Written as DNA, the CDR3 is TGCGCCAGCAACCGAACTGGGACAGGGGGCGATGGCTACACCTTC.

In this sample, this clonotype turned up once. The junction differs from germline at one of its ends, possibly a read error. CDR3 bases: TGTGCCACCAGCTTAGGTGCCCTAGCGGGGGGATCGGATACGCAGTATTTT. Protein: CATSLGALAGGSDTQYF. The J gene is TRBJ2-3, the V gene TRBV11-2; 11 bases are shared with TRBD2. Germline V gives CDR1 SGHAT, CDR2 FQNNGV. CDR3 length equals 17 residues.

About this clonotype: One end of the junction is discordant with germline, which a read error may explain. The chain joins TRBV4-1 to TRBJ1-1; D not resolved. Germline V gene sequence: CDR1 MGHRA, CDR2 YSYEKL. The CDR3 is 16 amino acids. CDR3 amino acids: CASNQGLLASKTEAFF. The CDR3, as DNA: TGCGCCAGCAACCAAGGGTTGCTGGCATCTAAGACCGAAGCTTTCTTT.